Described below is a single TCR beta chain sequence and its context. In the source study's methods: Reference gene primer amplification in the assay estimated nucleated cell counts. Libraries were prepared by immunoSEQ multiplex PCR; TCRdb keeps only in-frame clonotypes and omits some of them. The V and J calls and clone size were taken over from that table, and D and trimming were inferred from the DNA. The repertoire consists of about 140,000 clones, with about 90% occurring once and the leading ten covering more than 1.5%. This record comes from a study of blood T cell repertoires in COVID-19. V lost 8 bases to trimming and J lost 6 bases, with 16 bases between them. The CDR3 is 13 residues long. From germline, CDR1 is LGHDT and CDR2 YNNKEL (reference sequence).

The chain combines TRBV3-1 (or the pseudogene TRBV3-2) with TRBJ1-2, with TRBD1 as a possible D gene (5 bases). Input material: peripheral blood. The source of this sequence is an older woman with acute or convalescent COVID-19. The CDR3 nucleotides are TGTGCCAGCCGAGGCAGGGTTAAGGATGGCTACACCTTC. Translation: CASRGRVKDGYTF.